The 27 T cell receptor beta chains reported below all come from one sample, sequenced in a study of response to subunit inactivated influenza vaccine. A single record per CDR3 protein comes from TCRdb applying MiXCR to the RT-PCR reads. The sample records about 800,000 distinct CDR3 sequences, about 20% being singletons. The input for sequencing was PBMCs from blood, taken roughly 5 days after vaccination. The receptors were sampled from a man aged 50-59 years who received an inactivated influenza vaccine.

At least ten counts were recorded for this clonotype. The chain couples TRBV10-3 to TRBJ2-1; D is ambiguous. The V gene's germline CDR1 is ENHRY and CDR2 SYGVKD. The germline V and J ends were trimmed by 4 bases and 10 bases, with 8 bases remaining between them. The CDR3 contains 11 residues. The CDR3 DNA is TGTGCCATCAGTGGGGTGGGGGAGCAGTTCTTC. Its translation: CAISGVGEQFF.

The table lists this clonotype with a count of one. The chain employs TRBV30 and TRBJ2-3; TRBD2 aligns across 12 bases. This CDR3 contains 15 residues. V lost 5 bases, J lost 0 bases, and 3 bases stayed unmatched. CDR1 GTSNPN and CDR2 SVGIG come from the germline V gene (reference sequence). The CDR3 sequence is CAWGGTSGSTDTQYF. CDR3 nucleotide sequence: TGTGCCTGGGGGGGGACTAGCGGGAGCACAGATACGCAGTATTTT.

The gene calls are TRBV15 and TRBJ2-3; no clear D gene. Germline V CDR1 and CDR2: LNHNV, YYDKDF (reference sequence). Trimming stripped 0 bases from V and 4 bases from J, with 11 bases between. The CDR3 loop spans 15 amino acids. CDR3 amino acids: CATSRDQVWADTQYF. CDR3 DNA: TGTGCCACCAGCAGAGATCAGGTTTGGGCAGATACGCAGTATTTT.

V gene TRBV10-3 combines with J gene TRBJ2-1; D is perhaps TRBD1 (7 bases). The CDR3 spans 14 residues. The V end lost 4 bases, the J end lost 5 bases, and 12 bases lay between the germline ends. Germline-derived CDR1 and CDR2 are ENHRY and SYGVKD. The CDR3 protein is CAISGQGGNNEQFF. CDR3 coding DNA: TGTGCCATCAGTGGGCAGGGGGGCAACAATGAGCAGTTCTTC.

V gene TRBV3-1 combines with J gene TRBJ2-7, with D possibly being TRBD1 or TRBD2 (5 bases each). The CDR3 runs to 15 residues. Per germline, CDR1 LGHDT and CDR2 YNNKEL (reference sequence). V was shortened by 2 bases and J by 4 bases, with 15 bases between the two germline ends. CDR3 region: CASSQTWDLVYEQYF. For the CDR3, the DNA is TGTGCCAGCAGCCAAACCTGGGACCTTGTTTACGAGCAGTACTTC.

This clonotype was found a few times. The J gene is TRBJ2-3, the V gene TRBV9; 15 bases are a match to TRBD2. CDR3 length equals 16 residues. Trimming at V came to 5 bases and at J to 4 bases, leaving 5 bases not matched to a gene. Germline V gives CDR1 SGDLS, CDR2 YYNGEE. The CDR3 sequence: CASSRGLAGGADTQYF. The CDR3 DNA reads as TGTGCCAGCAGTCGAGGACTAGCGGGAGGGGCAGATACGCAGTATTTT.

This clonotype has only a few counts. This rearrangement joins TRBV20-1 to TRBJ2-3; D is unresolved. Germline values: CDR1 DFQATT, CDR2 SNEGSKA (reference sequence). The CDR3 sequence is 15 residues long. The ends were cut back, 6 bases at V and 0 bases at J, with 16 bases in the middle. CDR3 nucleotide sequence: TGCAGTGCCAAATCCGGATCTACTAGCACAGATACGCAGTATTTT. It is translated as CSAKSGSTSTDTQYF.

In DNA, the CDR3 is TGTGCCAGCAGTTACTCGGGGGGGTTCATTCAGTACTTC. This sequence encodes CASSYSGGFIQYF. The gene calls are TRBV6-2 or TRBV6-3 and TRBJ2-4, with 7 positions matching TRBD2. Losses at the gene ends were 0 bases for V and 9 bases for J; bases not matched to a gene: 2. The CDR3 extends over 13 amino acids. Germline lookup yields CDR1 MNHEY and CDR2 SVGEGT.

This clonotype was found a few times. The chain carries TRBV5-1 and TRBJ1-4; no firm D call. The germline V gene encodes CDR1 SGHRS and CDR2 YFSETQ. V was cut by 2 bases and J by 4 bases, with 12 bases left in between. The CDR3 runs to 15 residues. In DNA, the CDR3 is TGCGCCAGCAGCTTATTCGGGAAAGATAATGAAAAACTGTTTTTT. Translated, it gives CASSLFGKDNEKLFF.

This clonotype was seen many times. This sequence joins TRBV7-2 and TRBJ2-3; 9 bases match TRBD2. The germline V gene encodes CDR1 SGHTA and CDR2 FQGNSA. V gave up 5 bases and J gave up 0 bases; unmatched junction bases: 6. The CDR3 covers 16 residues. The CDR3 region has the DNA TGTGCCAGCAGCACGAGACTAGCGGCTAGCACAGATACGCAGTATTTT. This translates into CASSTRLAASTDTQYF.

This clonotype was seen many times. The J gene is TRBJ1-2, the V gene TRBV7-8; D ambiguous. Trimming stripped 4 bases from V and 1 base from J, with 16 bases between. CDR1 and CDR2 from the germline V gene are SGHVS and FQNEAQ. The CDR3 is 16 residues long. DNA of the CDR3: TGTGCCAGCAGCTCGCCCAGAGAGTCCCTTAACTATGGCTACACCTTC. This gives the protein CASSSPRESLNYGYTF.

This clonotype was observed a few times. The chain combines TRBV7-2 with TRBJ2-7; no clear D gene. The length of the CDR3 is 14 residues. Trimming took off 2 bases at V and 2 bases at J, with 10 bases between the two ends. Germline V gene lookup returns CDR1 SGHTA and CDR2 FQGNSA. The CDR3 loop reads CASSLYPDTYEQYF. CDR3 coding DNA: TGTGCCAGCAGCTTATATCCGGATACCTACGAGCAGTACTTC.

A few counts support this clonotype. V gene TRBV20-1 combines with J gene TRBJ2-1; 7 positions agree with TRBD1. CDR1 is DFQATT, CDR2 SNEGSKA, per germline (reference sequence). Trimming cost V 1 base and J 3 bases; bases outside gene matches: 6. The length of the CDR3 is 15 residues. CDR3 sequence (DNA): TGCAGTGCTAGAGCTACAGGGGCCGGCTACAATGAGCAGTTCTTC. Its protein is CSARATGAGYNEQFF.

This clonotype was seen a handful of times. The chain carries TRBV7-2 and TRBJ2-1, with a tentative D call TRBD1 (6 bases). CDR1 is SGHTA, CDR2 FQGNSA, per germline. Trimming pared 10 bases from V and 8 bases from J, leaving 12 bases between. This CDR3 has 11 amino acids. CDR3 nucleotides: TGTGCCATCAAAGGGGGTTATGAGCAGTTCTTC. Protein product: CAIKGGYEQFF.

The chain has TRBV2 and TRBJ2-7; 9 nucleotides match TRBD2. The CDR3 totals 16 residues. Germline CDR1 SNHLY, CDR2 FYNNEI. V was clipped by 7 bases and J by 3 bases; unmatched bases: 13. CDR3 residues: CASTQSPTSGRYEQYF. CDR3 sequence (DNA): TGTGCCAGCACCCAAAGCCCGACTAGCGGTCGCTACGAGCAGTACTTC.

The chain couples TRBV10-3 to TRBJ2-2; 11 bases agree with TRBD1. Looked up from germline, CDR1 is ENHRY and CDR2 is SYGVKD. With V trimmed by 5 bases and J by 0 bases, 2 bases remained unmatched. The CDR3 is made up of 16 amino acids. The CDR3 loop reads CAISKDRGPNTGELFF. CDR3 DNA sequence: TGTGCCATCAGTAAGGACAGGGGGCCGAACACCGGGGAGCTGTTTTTT.

This clonotype was seen a handful of times. The V gene is TRBV20-1, the J gene TRBJ2-3; 11 bases are shared with TRBD2. CDR1 and CDR2 from the germline V gene are DFQATT and SNEGSKA (reference sequence). The CDR3 length is 16 residues. V shed 4 bases, J shed 3 bases, and the junction held 9 bases outside the gene matches. As DNA, the CDR3 is TGCAGTGCTAACCCCTTACTAGCGGGAGCTACAGATACGCAGTATTTT. Its translation: CSANPLLAGATDTQYF.

This clonotype was detected a few times. This chain joins TRBV20-1 and TRBJ2-7, with TRBD2 matching over 10 bases. This CDR3 is 16 amino acids long. Germline V gene data show CDR1 as DFQATT and CDR2 as SNEGSKA (reference sequence). Losses at the gene ends were 5 bases for V and 5 bases for J; bases not matched to a gene: 15. The DNA for the CDR3 is TGCAGTGCTTCCGGACTAGCGGCCTTTGGAGGGGACGAGCAGTACTTC. Its protein is CSASGLAAFGGDEQYF.

This clonotype was seen only a few times. This chain uses TRBV4-1 with TRBJ2-3; possible D gene TRBD1, 6 bases. V was clipped by 1 base and J by 0 bases, with 11 bases between them. The CDR3 has 16 residues. Germline V gene data show CDR1 as MGHRA and CDR2 as YSYEKL. In nucleotides, the CDR3 is TGCGCCAGCAGCCAAGCGACAGGTCTGAGCACAGATACGCAGTATTTT. Encoded protein: CASSQATGLSTDTQYF.

The J gene is TRBJ2-3, the V gene TRBV5-6, with TRBD2 matching over 8 bases. Germline-derived CDR1 and CDR2 are SGHDT and YYEEEE. Trimming cost V 0 bases and J 6 bases; bases outside gene matches: 3. The CDR3 runs to 14 residues. The CDR3 nucleotides read TGTGCCAGCAGCTTGGATAGCGGGGTTGATACGCAGTATTTT. As protein: CASSLDSGVDTQYF.

This clonotype showed up just a few times. The chain is built from TRBV20-1 and TRBJ2-1, with 10 bases aligning to TRBD2. The junction had 8 bases not matched to a gene; V was cut back by 5 bases and J by 7 bases. Germline CDR1 reads DFQATT; CDR2 reads SNEGSKA (reference sequence). This CDR3 contains 14 residues. The CDR3 region has the DNA TGCAGTGCTCAAGCGGGAGGGTCGAGGAATGAGCAGTTCTTC. This translates into CSAQAGGSRNEQFF.

The rearrangement joins TRBV5-1 to TRBJ2-3; D gene ambiguous. This CDR3 has 16 amino acids. Per the germline V gene, CDR1 is SGHRS and CDR2 is YFSETQ. V lost 3 bases to trimming and J lost 0 bases, with 14 bases between them. The CDR3 protein is CASSSSRRASTDTQYF. DNA of the CDR3: TGCGCCAGCAGCTCCAGCCGTCGAGCTAGCACAGATACGCAGTATTTT.

This clonotype was seen a handful of times. The rearrangement uses TRBV4-3 and TRBJ1-2, with a weak D call TRBD1 (5 bases). The germline V gene encodes CDR1 LGHNA and CDR2 YSLEER. This CDR3 spans 15 amino acids. Deletions cut 9 bases from V and 1 base from J, with 18 bases between. The CDR3 region is CARSQDNEFNYGYTF. CDR3 coding DNA: TGCGCCAGGTCGCAGGACAACGAATTTAACTATGGCTACACCTTC.

V is TRBV6-1 and J is TRBJ2-1, with 13 bases identical to TRBD2. Trimming removed 8 bases from V and 4 bases from J; junction bases left unmatched: 5. The CDR3 extends over 15 amino acids. From germline, CDR1 is MNHNS and CDR2 SASEGT. The CDR3 region has the DNA TGTGCCAGCCCACCGACTAGCGGGGGGTACAATGAGCAGTTCTTC. It yields the protein CASPPTSGGYNEQFF.

This chain connects TRBV20-1 to TRBJ2-3; 9 nucleotides match TRBD2. The J segment lost 4 bases and the V segment lost 1 base, leaving 6 bases of the junction unmatched. This CDR3 comprises 15 residues. Germline V gene sequence: CDR1 DFQATT, CDR2 SNEGSKA (reference sequence). CDR3 sequence: CSARGSGRSADTQYF. The CDR3 DNA reads TGCAGTGCTAGAGGGAGCGGGAGGAGTGCAGATACGCAGTATTTT.

This clonotype has only one observation. This likely comes from a read error, as the CDR3 has no conserved phenylalanine or tryptophan at its end. In nucleotides, the CDR3 is TGTGCCAGCAGTCCAACTAGCAATGAGCAGTTCTTA. It translates to CASSPTSNEQFL. The V gene is TRBV12-3 or TRBV12-4, the J gene TRBJ2-1, with D perhaps matching TRBD2 (5 bases). This CDR3 has 12 amino acids. Trimming took 5 bases from V and 6 from J, leaving 8 bases between them.

The gene calls are TRBV7-8 and TRBJ2-3; D not resolved. The V and J ends lost 3 bases and 0 bases respectively, with 16 bases between them. Germline CDR1 SGHVS, CDR2 FQNEAQ. The length of the CDR3 is 17 residues. The CDR3 here is CASSLAPGGTSTDTQYF. The CDR3 DNA reads TGTGCCAGCAGCTTGGCCCCAGGCGGAACTAGCACAGATACGCAGTATTTT.